This TCR beta chain was obtained from a study of blood T cell repertoires in COVID-19 (dated by TCRdb to 2018 to 2020). About the full investigation: Collaborator samples came from the United States, Italy and Spain and covered acute and convalescent phases of COVID-19. The repertoires were released in a freely available public database meant as a resource for research on the immune response to SARS-CoV-2. The prospective study material was composed of cDNA or gDNA derived from T cells, B-cell-depleted T cells, or PBMCs. Samples were obtained from the ongoing ImmuneRACE study (first 160 participants) and from approximately 1,200 subjects provided by 6 global collaborators. The sample metadata nearly always contained a de-identified subject ID, COVID-19 status, age in years and sex. Where available, HLA class I and class II types were taken from metadata supplied by the sample provider and were not determined by assay-based typing. The dataset comprised deeply sampled blood TCRbeta repertoires from subjects exposed to, actively infected with, or recovered from COVID-19. Study-wide findings and limitations: The amount of clinical and demographic metadata varied by source and participant and was provided uncurated.

A remark on this clone: This clone's antigen is unknown. No base qualities exist here, and no much larger clone lies one base off it.

Whole blood was collected in K2EDTA tubes by collaborating institutions according to the institutions' own protocols. Collaborator samples were shipped for TCRbeta analysis as frozen whole blood, isolated PBMCs, or DNA extracted from either sample type. TCRbeta CDR3 regions were amplified from genomic DNA by means of the immunoSEQ Assay, a bias-controlled multiplex PCR. Per the source publication's procedure: The number of nucleated cells in each sample was estimated by amplification of reference gene primers within the assay. To quantify the absolute abundance of each unique TCRbeta CDR3 rearrangement, sequence reads were collapsed and filtered. Productive Simpson clonality was computed per sample as the square root of Simpson's diversity index over productive rearrangements. TCRdb limited this immuneACCESS table to in-frame rearrangements with V and J called. A share of clones is missing; checked studies link under half to unresolved V genes, and the rest is unexplained. The V and J calls and clone size are taken from that table; D and trimming were inferred from the DNA. In all, the sample holds about 71,000 clones, and more than 80% of those were seen once. Clones ranked in the top ten supply 0.77% of the sample.

The germline V gene (reference sequence) provides CDR1 SEHNR and CDR2 FQNEAQ. Trimming removed 1 base from V and 6 bases from J, leaving 7 bases between the germline ends. The CDR3 holds 13 amino acids from the cysteine to the phenylalanine. CDR3 DNA is the only sequence kept; it has 39 bases, read in frame from the first base. This receptor was obtained from a woman of 80 years or more with acute or convalescent COVID-19. The sample was peripheral blood. This chain is built from TRBV7-9 and TRBJ1-5; the D segment could be TRBD1, given 5 matching bases. CDR3 region: CASSLDRSQPQHF. The sequence in DNA is TGTGCCAGCAGCTTAGACAGGAGTCAGCCCCAGCATTTT. This CDR3, with the reference TRBV7-9 and TRBJ1-5 proteins standing in past its ends, gives the full variable domain DTGVSQNPRHKITKRGQNVTFRCDPISEHNRLYWYRQTLGQGPEFLTYFQNEAQLEKSRLLSDRFSAERPKGSFSTLEIQRTEQGDSAMYLCASSLDRSQPQHFGDGTRLSIL.